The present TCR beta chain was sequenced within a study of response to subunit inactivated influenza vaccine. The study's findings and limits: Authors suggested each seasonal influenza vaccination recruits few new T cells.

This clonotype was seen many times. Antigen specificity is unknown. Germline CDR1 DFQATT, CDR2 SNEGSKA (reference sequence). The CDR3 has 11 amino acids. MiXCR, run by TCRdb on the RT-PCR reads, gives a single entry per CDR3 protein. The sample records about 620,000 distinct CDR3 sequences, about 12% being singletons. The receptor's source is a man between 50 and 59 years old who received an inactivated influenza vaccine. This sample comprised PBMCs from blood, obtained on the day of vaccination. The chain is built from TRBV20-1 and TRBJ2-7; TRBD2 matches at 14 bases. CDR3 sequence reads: CGTSGSYEQYF. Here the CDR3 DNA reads TGCGGGACTAGCGGGAGTTACGAGCAGTACTTC.